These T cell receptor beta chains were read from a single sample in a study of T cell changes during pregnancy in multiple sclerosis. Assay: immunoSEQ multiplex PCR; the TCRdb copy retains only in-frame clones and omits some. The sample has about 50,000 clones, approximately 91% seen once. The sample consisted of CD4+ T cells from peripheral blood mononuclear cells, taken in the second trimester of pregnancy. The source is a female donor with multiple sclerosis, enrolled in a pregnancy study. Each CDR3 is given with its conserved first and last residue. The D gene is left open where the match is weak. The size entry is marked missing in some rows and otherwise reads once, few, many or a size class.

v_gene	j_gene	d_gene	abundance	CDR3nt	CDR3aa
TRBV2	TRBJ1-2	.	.	TGTGCCAGCAGTGAAGCGCCCAGGGCGGGGGGCTACACCTTC	CASSEAPRAGGYTF
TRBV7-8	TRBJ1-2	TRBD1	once	TGTGCCAGCAGCGGCCGGGACAGGGGAGGAGGAAACTATGGCTACACCTTC	CASSGRDRGGGNYGYTF
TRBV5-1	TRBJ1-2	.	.	TGCGCCAGCAGCCTTCCCCTCGGGGGCTACACCTTC	CASSLPLGGYTF
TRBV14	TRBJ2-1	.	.	TGTGCCAGCAGCCAAAGGGGGACATTATCCCGCCAGCGAAACAATGAGCAGTTCTTC	CASSQRGTLSRQRNNEQFF
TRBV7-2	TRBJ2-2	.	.	TGTGCCAGCAGCTTTTCAGGGGACACCGGGGAGCTGTTTTTT	CASSFSGDTGELFF
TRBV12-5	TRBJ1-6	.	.	TGTGCTAGTGGTTTGACAGATTCACCCCTCCACTTT	CASGLTDSPLHF
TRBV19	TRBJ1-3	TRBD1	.	TGTGCCAGTAGTATCCCAGGGGGCCCCTCTGGAAACACCATATATTTT	CASSIPGGPSGNTIYF
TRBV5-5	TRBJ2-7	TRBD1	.	TGTGCCAGCAGCGCCAGGACCGGGACAGGGAATCCCTACGAGCAGTACTTC	CASSARTGTGNPYEQYF
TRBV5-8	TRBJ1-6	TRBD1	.	TGTGCCAGCAGCTCAGACAGGGCTTGGTCACCCCTCCACTTT	CASSSDRAWSPLHF
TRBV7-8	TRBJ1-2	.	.	TGTGCCAGCAGCCCATTGCCCGGGACAAACTATGGCTACACCTTC	CASSPLPGTNYGYTF